This T cell receptor (beta chain) originates from a study of blood T cell repertoires in COVID-19. Study background: The United States, Italy and Spain provided the acute and convalescent COVID-19 samples.

V shed 7 bases and J shed 2 bases, with 12 bases lying between them. The CDR3 covers 14 residues. Germline V CDR1 and CDR2: SGDLS, YYNGEE. In the authors' methods: Estimation of nucleated cell counts was performed using reference gene primer amplification. Here immunoSEQ multiplex PCR was the method, and the copy in TCRdb shows in-frame clones only, minus some. V and J calls and clone size are given by that table; D and trimming were obtained from the DNA. The sample carries approximately 300,000 clones, approximately 84% recorded once. The rearrangement uses TRBV9 and TRBJ2-2, with D unclear. The receptor comes from a person aged 70 to 80 with COVID-19, enrolled during active disease. Sequences were obtained from peripheral blood. The chain's CDR3 is CASQPKRNTGELFF. The CDR3 region has the DNA TGTGCCAGCCAACCAAAGCGTAACACCGGGGAGCTGTTTTTT.